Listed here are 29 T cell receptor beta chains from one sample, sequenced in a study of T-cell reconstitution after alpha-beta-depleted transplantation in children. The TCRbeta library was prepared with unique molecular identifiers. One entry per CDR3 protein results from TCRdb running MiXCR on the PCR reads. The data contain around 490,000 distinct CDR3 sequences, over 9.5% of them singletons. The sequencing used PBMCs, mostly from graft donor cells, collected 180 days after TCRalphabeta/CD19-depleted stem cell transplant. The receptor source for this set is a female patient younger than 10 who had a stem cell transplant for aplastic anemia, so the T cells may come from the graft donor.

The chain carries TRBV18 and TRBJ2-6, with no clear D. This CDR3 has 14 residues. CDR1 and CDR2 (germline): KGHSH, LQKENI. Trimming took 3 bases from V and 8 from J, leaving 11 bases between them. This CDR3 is CASSPLPGPNVLTF. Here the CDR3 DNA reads TGTGCCAGCTCACCCTTACCCGGTCCCAACGTCCTGACTTTC.

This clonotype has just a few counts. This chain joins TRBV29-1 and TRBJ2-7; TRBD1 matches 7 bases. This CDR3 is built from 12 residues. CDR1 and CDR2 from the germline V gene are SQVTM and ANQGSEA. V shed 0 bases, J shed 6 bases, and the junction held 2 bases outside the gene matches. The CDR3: CSVEDGTVEQYV. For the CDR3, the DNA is TGCAGCGTTGAAGATGGGACAGTCGAGCAGTACGTC.

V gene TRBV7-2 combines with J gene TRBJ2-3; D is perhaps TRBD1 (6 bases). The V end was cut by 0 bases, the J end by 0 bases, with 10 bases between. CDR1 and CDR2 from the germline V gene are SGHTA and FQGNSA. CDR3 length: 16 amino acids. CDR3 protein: CASSLAGTQSTDTQYF. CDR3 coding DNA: TGTGCCAGCAGCTTAGCGGGGACACAAAGCACAGATACGCAGTATTTT.

The CDR3: CSAQDRGEQPQHF. The CDR3, as DNA: TGCAGTGCTCAAGACAGGGGAGAACAGCCCCAGCATTTT. The chain carries TRBV20-1 and TRBJ1-5, with 8 bases matching TRBD1. CDR1 is DFQATT and CDR2 is SNEGSKA in the germline V gene (reference sequence). The CDR3 sequence is 13 residues long. V was pared by 5 bases and J by 7 bases, with 7 bases of the junction left unmatched.

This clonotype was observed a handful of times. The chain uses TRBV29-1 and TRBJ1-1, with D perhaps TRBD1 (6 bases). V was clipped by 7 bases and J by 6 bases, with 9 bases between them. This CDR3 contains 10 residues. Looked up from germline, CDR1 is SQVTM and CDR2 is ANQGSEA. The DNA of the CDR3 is TGCAGCGCACAGGGTTCTGAAGCTTTCTTT. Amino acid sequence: CSAQGSEAFF.

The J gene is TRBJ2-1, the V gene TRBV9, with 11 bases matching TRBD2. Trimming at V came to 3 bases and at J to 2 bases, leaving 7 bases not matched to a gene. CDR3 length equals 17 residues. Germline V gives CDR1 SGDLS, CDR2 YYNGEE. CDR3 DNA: TGTGCCAGCAGCGGACCTCCGGGACTAGCGGCCTACAATGAGCAGTTCTTC. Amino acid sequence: CASSGPPGLAAYNEQFF.

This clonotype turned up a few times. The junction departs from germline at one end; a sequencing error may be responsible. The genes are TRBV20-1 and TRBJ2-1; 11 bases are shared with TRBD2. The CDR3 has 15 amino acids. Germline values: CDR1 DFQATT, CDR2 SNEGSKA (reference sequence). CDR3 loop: CSARDTSGRRDERFF. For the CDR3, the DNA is TGCAGTGCTAGGGATACTAGCGGGAGAAGGGATGAGCGGTTCTTC.

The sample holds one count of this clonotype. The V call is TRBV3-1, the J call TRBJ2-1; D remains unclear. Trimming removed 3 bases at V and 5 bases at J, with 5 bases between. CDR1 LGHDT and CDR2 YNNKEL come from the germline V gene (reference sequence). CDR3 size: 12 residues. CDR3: CASSQTHNEQFF. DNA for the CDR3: TGTGCCAGCAGCCAGACCCACAATGAGCAGTTCTTC.

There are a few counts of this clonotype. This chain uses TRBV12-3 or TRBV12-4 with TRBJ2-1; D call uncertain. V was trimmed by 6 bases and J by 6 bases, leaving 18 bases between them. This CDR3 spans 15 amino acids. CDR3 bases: TGTGCCAGCAGCCGACCCAGCCCCTGGCTCAATGAGCAGTTCTTC. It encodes CASSRPSPWLNEQFF.

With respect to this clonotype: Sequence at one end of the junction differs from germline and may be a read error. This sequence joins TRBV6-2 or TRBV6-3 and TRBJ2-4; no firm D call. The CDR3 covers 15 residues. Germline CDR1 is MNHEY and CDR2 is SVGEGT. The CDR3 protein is CASTYFELAKNIQYF. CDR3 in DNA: TGTGCCAGCACTTACTTTGAACTAGCCAAAAACATTCAGTACTTC.

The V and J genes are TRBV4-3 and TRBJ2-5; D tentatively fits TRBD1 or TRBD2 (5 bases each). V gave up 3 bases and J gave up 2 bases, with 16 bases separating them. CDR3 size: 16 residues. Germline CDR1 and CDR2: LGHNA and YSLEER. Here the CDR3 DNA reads TGCGCCAGCAGCCAGAGCCTTTGGGGGTCTCAAGAGACCCAGTACTTC. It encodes CASSQSLWGSQETQYF.

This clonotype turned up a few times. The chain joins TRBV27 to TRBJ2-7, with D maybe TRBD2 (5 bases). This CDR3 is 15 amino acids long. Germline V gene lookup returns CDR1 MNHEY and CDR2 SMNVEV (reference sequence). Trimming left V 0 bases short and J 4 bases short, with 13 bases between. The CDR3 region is CASSLSNLAVYEQYF. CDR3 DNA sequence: TGTGCCAGCAGTTTATCAAACCTAGCCGTATACGAGCAGTACTTC.

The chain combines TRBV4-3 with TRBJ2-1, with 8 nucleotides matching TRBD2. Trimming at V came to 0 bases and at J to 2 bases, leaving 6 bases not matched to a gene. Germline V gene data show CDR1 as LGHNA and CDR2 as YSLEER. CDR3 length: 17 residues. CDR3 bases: TGCGCCAGCAGCCAAGAGTATAGCGGGGTTACCTACAATGAGCAGTTCTTC. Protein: CASSQEYSGVTYNEQFF.

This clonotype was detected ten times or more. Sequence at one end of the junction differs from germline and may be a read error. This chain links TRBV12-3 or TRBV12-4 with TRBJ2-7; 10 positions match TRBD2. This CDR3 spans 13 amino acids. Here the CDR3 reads CASRLAGGKEQYF. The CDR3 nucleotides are TGTGCCAGCAGATTAGCGGGAGGTAAAGAGCAGTACTTC.

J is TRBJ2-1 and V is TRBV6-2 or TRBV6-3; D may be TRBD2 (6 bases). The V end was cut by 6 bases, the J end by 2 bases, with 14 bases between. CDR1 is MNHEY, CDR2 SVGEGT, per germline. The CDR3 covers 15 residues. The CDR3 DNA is TGTGCCAGCAGGCCGGGACTGGGAACCTACAATGAGCAGTTCTTC. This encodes CASRPGLGTYNEQFF.

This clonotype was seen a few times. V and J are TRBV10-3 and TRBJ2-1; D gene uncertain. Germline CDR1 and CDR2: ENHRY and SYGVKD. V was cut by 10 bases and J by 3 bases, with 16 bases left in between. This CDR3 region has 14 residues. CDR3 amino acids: CASRGTDNYNEQFF. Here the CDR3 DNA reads TGTGCCAGCCGTGGTACTGACAACTACAATGAGCAGTTCTTC.

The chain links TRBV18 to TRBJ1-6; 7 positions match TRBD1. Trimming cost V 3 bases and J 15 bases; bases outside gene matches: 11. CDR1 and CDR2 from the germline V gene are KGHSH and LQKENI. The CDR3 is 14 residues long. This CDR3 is CASSPTGYRSGLHF. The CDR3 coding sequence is TGTGCCAGCTCACCGACAGGGTATCGCAGCGGCCTCCACTTT.

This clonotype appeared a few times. The CDR3, as DNA: TGTGCCAGCAGCCAAGCAACTAGCGGGAAGCGGACGGTTAGCTCCTACAATGAGCAGTTCTTC. Protein product: CASSQATSGKRTVSSYNEQFF. The rearrangement links TRBV3-1 to TRBJ2-1; TRBD2 agrees at 10 bases. Germline V CDR1 and CDR2: LGHDT, YNNKEL (reference sequence). CDR3 length: 21 residues. V trimming: 1 base; J trimming: 0 bases; junction bases outside the gene matches: 15.

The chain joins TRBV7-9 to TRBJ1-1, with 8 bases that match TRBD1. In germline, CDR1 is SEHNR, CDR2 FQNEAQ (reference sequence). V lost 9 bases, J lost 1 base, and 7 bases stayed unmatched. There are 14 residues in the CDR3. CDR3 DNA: TGTGCCAGTTCCTCGACAGGGGAGAACACTGAAGCTTTCTTT. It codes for CASSSTGENTEAFF. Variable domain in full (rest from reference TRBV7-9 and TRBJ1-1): DTGVSQNPRHKITKRGQNVTFRCDPISEHNRLYWYRQTLGQGPEFLTYFQNEAQLEKSRLLSDRFSAERPKGSFSTLEIQRTEQGDSAMYLCASSSTGENTEAFFGQGTRLTVV.

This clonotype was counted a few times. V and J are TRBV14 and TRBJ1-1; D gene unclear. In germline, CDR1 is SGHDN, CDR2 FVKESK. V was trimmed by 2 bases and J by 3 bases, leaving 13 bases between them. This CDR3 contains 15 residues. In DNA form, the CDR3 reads TGTGCCAGCAGCCAAAACAATGCCGGATACACTGAAGCTTTCTTT. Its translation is CASSQNNAGYTEAFF.

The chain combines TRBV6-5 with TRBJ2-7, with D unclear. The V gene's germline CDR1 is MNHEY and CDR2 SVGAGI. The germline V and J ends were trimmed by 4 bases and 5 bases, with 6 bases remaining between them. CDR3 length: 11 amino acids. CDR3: CASSSRNEQYF. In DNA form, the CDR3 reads TGTGCCAGCAGTTCTAGGAACGAGCAGTACTTC.

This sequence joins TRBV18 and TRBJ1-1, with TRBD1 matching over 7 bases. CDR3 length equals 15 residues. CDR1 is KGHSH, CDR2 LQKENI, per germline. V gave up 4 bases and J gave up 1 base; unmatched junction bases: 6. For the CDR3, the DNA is TGTGCCAGCTCACGAAGGGACAGAGGGAACACTGAAGCTTTCTTT. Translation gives CASSRRDRGNTEAFF.

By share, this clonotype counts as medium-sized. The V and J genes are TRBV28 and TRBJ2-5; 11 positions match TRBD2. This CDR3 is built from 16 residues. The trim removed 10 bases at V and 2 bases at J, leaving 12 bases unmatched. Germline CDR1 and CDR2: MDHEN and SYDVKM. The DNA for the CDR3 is TGTGCCACCTCCCCGACGGGACTAGCGGTACAAGAGACCCAGTACTTC. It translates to CATSPTGLAVQETQYF.

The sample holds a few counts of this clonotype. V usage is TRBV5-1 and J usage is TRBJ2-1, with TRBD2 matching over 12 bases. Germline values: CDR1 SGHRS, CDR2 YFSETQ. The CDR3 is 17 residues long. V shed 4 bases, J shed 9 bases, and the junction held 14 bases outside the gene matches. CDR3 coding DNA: TGCGCCAGCAGCCCCCAGGGACTAGCGGGCCCGTTCGGTGAGCAGTTCTTC. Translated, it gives CASSPQGLAGPFGEQFF.

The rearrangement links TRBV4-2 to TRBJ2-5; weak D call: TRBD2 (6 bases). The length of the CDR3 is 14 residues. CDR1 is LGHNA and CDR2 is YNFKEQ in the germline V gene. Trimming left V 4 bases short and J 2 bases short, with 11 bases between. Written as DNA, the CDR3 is TGTGCCAGCAGCCGACCGGGACTGCAAGAGACCCAGTACTTC. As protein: CASSRPGLQETQYF.

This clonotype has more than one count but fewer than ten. CDR3 in amino acids: CSARVGGRNYNEQFF. The CDR3 DNA follows: TGCAGTGCTAGGGTAGGCGGGAGGAACTACAATGAGCAGTTCTTC. V gene TRBV20-1 combines with J gene TRBJ2-1, with 8 bases aligning to TRBD2. The CDR3 has 15 residues. Germline-derived CDR1 and CDR2 are DFQATT and SNEGSKA (reference sequence). V lost 3 bases to trimming and J lost 3 bases; unmatched junction nucleotides: 7.

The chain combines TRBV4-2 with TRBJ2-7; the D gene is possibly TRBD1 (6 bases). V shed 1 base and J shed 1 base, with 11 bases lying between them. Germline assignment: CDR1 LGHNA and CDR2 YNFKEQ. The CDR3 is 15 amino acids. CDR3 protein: CASSQVGDKSYEQYF. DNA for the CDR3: TGTGCCAGCAGCCAAGTTGGGGACAAGTCCTACGAGCAGTACTTC.

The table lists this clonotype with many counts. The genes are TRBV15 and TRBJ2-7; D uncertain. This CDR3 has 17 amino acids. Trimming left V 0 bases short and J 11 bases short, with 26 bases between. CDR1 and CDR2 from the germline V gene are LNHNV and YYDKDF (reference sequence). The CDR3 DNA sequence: TGTGCCACCAGCAGAGACTATCAAGTGGCCTCCAACACCCTCAAGTACTTC. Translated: CATSRDYQVASNTLKYF.

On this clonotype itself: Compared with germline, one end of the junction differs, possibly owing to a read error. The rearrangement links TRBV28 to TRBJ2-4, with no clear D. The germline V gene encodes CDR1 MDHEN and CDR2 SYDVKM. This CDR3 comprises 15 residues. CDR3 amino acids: CASSSVRLGKNSQYF. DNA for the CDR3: TGTGCCAGCAGTTCCGTTAGGCTGGGCAAAAACAGTCAGTACTTC. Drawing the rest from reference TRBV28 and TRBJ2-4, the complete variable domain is DVKVTQSSRYLVKRTGEKVFLECVQDMDHENMFWYRQDPGLGLRLIYFSYDVKMKEKGDIPEGYSVSREKKERFSLILESASTNQTSMYLCASSSVRLGKNSQYFGAGTRLSVL.